These T cell receptor beta chains were read from a single sample in a study of T cell responses to AZD1222 COVID-19 vaccine. The protocol was immunoSEQ multiplex PCR, while the TCRdb copy is restricted to in-frame clones and leaves out a portion. The sample consists of more than 65,000 clones, approximately 87% of them appearing once. The sequences come from peripheral blood, collected 28 days after the second AZD1222 dose. These receptors originate from an adult who received the AZD1222 COVID-19 vaccine. CDR3s include the opening cysteine and the closing phenylalanine or tryptophan. The order of the fields is D gene, V gene, J gene, CDR3 protein. The D gene is left open where the match is weak.

D: TRBD1
V: TRBV12-3/TRBV12-4
J: TRBJ2-7
CDR3: CASSSGQDYEQYF

D: NA
V: TRBV12-3/TRBV12-4
J: TRBJ2-7
CDR3: CASRPDIRYEQYF

D: NA
V: TRBV6-5
J: TRBJ2-1
CDR3: CASSYSQGPSYNEQFF

D: NA
V: TRBV29-1
J: TRBJ1-5
CDR3: CSVSESNQPQHF

D: NA
V: TRBV18
J: TRBJ2-1
CDR3: CASSPESSSYNEQFF

D: TRBD1
V: TRBV23-1
J: TRBJ2-7
CDR3: CASSQSSLRGPTGQFYEQYF

D: TRBD1
V: TRBV5-1
J: TRBJ1-1
CDR3: CASSSAGQLMNTEAFF

D: NA
V: TRBV9
J: TRBJ2-7
CDR3: CASSLRDTYSYEQYF

D: TRBD1
V: TRBV7-8
J: TRBJ1-4
CDR3: CASSLGTGRGEKLFF

D: NA
V: TRBV27
J: TRBJ1-2
CDR3: CASSLTWTAVYGYTF

D: NA
V: TRBV6-6
J: TRBJ1-2
CDR3: CASSYGISGGYTF

D: NA
V: TRBV21-1
J: TRBJ1-2
CDR3: CASSKEGCDRDGYTF

D: NA
V: TRBV7-9
J: TRBJ2-7
CDR3: CASSFSYEQYF

D: NA
V: TRBV3-1/TRBV3-2
J: TRBJ2-7
CDR3: CASSQDWLGYEQYF

D: NA
V: TRBV6-5
J: TRBJ1-2
CDR3: CATGESTQVYGYTF

D: NA
V: TRBV9
J: TRBJ1-2
CDR3: CASTASTSMDSHNYGYTF

D: NA
V: TRBV7-6
J: TRBJ2-1
CDR3: CASSLIMTAYSYNEQFF

D: TRBD1
V: TRBV6-6
J: TRBJ2-1
CDR3: CATLPGTAYNEQFF

D: NA
V: TRBV7-8
J: TRBJ1-3
CDR3: CASSLGGRVGNTIYF

D: TRBD2
V: TRBV6-2/TRBV6-3
J: TRBJ2-4
CDR3: CASSPRLAGGDVQYF

D: TRBD1
V: TRBV9
J: TRBJ1-2
CDR3: CASRGTGRDGYTF

D: TRBD1
V: TRBV7-9
J: TRBJ2-7
CDR3: CASSPGGSDYEQYF

D: NA
V: TRBV2
J: TRBJ2-2
CDR3: CASRIRGRRSGELFF

D: TRBD1
V: TRBV5-5
J: TRBJ2-7
CDR3: CASNTGTGRDEQYF

D: TRBD1
V: TRBV2
J: TRBJ1-2
CDR3: CASSSSIGGDYGYTF

D: NA
V: TRBV19
J: TRBJ2-5
CDR3: CASRRGQETQYF

D: NA
V: TRBV2
J: TRBJ2-7
CDR3: CASSGSDGRGEQYF

D: NA
V: TRBV6-5
J: TRBJ2-7
CDR3: CATWGFGEQYF

D: NA
V: TRBV19
J: TRBJ1-5
CDR3: CASTGRGYSNQPQHF

D: TRBD1
V: TRBV2
J: TRBJ2-7
CDR3: CASSSAGDRPGEQYF

D: NA
V: TRBV3-1/TRBV3-2
J: TRBJ1-2
CDR3: CASSQGEYYTF

D: NA
V: TRBV19
J: TRBJ1-2
CDR3: CAIKLGVDYGYTF

D: TRBD1
V: TRBV25-1
J: TRBJ1-2
CDR3: CASSEGNRGSYGYIF

D: NA
V: TRBV4-2
J: TRBJ1-4
CDR3: CASSQEGGLTNEKLFF

D: TRBD1
V: TRBV29-1
J: TRBJ1-2
CDR3: CSVDDRVIGYTF

D: TRBD1
V: TRBV6-5
J: TRBJ1-2
CDR3: CASSNPGQGRGYTF

D: NA
V: TRBV2
J: TRBJ2-7
CDR3: CASVRSRGVSYEQYF

D: NA
V: TRBV7-9
J: TRBJ2-7
CDR3: CASSLALDLEEQYF

D: NA
V: TRBV19
J: TRBJ1-2
CDR3: CASSLGDRAGYGYTF

D: TRBD1
V: TRBV19
J: TRBJ1-2
CDR3: CASSDPYRGGGGYTF

D: TRBD2
V: TRBV3-1/TRBV3-2
J: TRBJ2-3
CDR3: CASSQDFRTSGGRADTQYF

D: NA
V: TRBV6-5
J: TRBJ2-7
CDR3: CASSPSGTSSYEQYF

D: TRBD1
V: TRBV9
J: TRBJ1-1
CDR3: CASSVKGQGNTEAFF

D: NA
V: TRBV2
J: TRBJ1-5
CDR3: CASSEALGNQPQHF

D: NA
V: TRBV3-1/TRBV3-2
J: TRBJ1-2
CDR3: CASSHPERGGGYTF

D: NA
V: TRBV3-1/TRBV3-2
J: TRBJ1-1
CDR3: CASSRILNTEAFF

D: NA
V: TRBV7-9
J: TRBJ1-4
CDR3: CASSPQGNEKLFF

D: NA
V: TRBV24-1
J: TRBJ2-3
CDR3: CATSDAGVGTDTQYF

D: NA
V: TRBV12-3/TRBV12-4
J: TRBJ1-1
CDR3: CASSKYGGMQAFF

D: TRBD1
V: TRBV6-1
J: TRBJ2-7
CDR3: CASSEPLGTGGEQYF

D: NA
V: TRBV2
J: TRBJ2-7
CDR3: CASNPDGAGGEQYF

D: TRBD1
V: TRBV6-5
J: TRBJ2-7
CDR3: CASGDRVSEQYF

D: TRBD2
V: TRBV5-1
J: TRBJ2-1
CDR3: CASSLTSGPNEQFF

D: TRBD2
V: TRBV18
J: TRBJ2-7
CDR3: CASSGQRTSQDEQYF

D: TRBD1
V: TRBV25-1
J: TRBJ1-1
CDR3: CASSELGAGGTEAFF

D: TRBD2
V: TRBV10-3
J: TRBJ2-4
CDR3: CAISDQTSGVGVQYF

D: TRBD1
V: TRBV11-2
J: TRBJ1-3
CDR3: CASSSPWDSPGNTIYF